The clone carrying this T cell receptor beta chain came up once. This sample was included in a study of T cell changes during pregnancy in multiple sclerosis. Germline V gene data show CDR1 as KGHSH and CDR2 as LQKENI. V lost 3 bases and J lost 3, with 14 bases in between. CDR3 size: 15 residues. Only in-frame clones appear in the TCRdb table, and some are missing; sequencing was by immunoSEQ multiplex PCR. This sample has around 69,000 clones, with 90% found just once. Here the sequenced sample was peripheral blood, taken in the second trimester of pregnancy. The chain carries TRBV18 and TRBJ1-2, with a tentative D call TRBD1 (6 bases). The sequence derives from a female donor in good health, enrolled as a control in a pregnancy study. This CDR3 reads CASSPITGRHYGYTF. CDR3 in DNA: TGTGCCAGCTCACCGATTACAGGGCGGCACTATGGCTACACCTTC. The variable domain in full, completed from reference TRBV18 and TRBJ1-2, reads NAGVMQNPRHLVRRRGQEARLRCSPMKGHSHVYWYRQLPEEGLKFMVYLQKENIIDESGMPKERFSAEFPKEGPSILRIQQVVRGDSAAYFCASSPITGRHYGYTFGSGTRLTVV.